Detailed here is one T cell receptor (beta chain). Its target is not known. The primer mix had 60 Vbeta and 13 Jbeta primers. Only in-frame clones appear in the TCRdb table, and some are missing; sequencing was by immunoSEQ multiplex PCR. Of about 96,000 clones detected, around 74% appear once; the ten largest clones hold 13% to 15%. The source of the sample is a study of cytomegalovirus exposure and HLA in healthy donors. Study results and caveats: Earlier findings revealed that most TCR beta V segments proved productive either about 87% or about 30% of the time. Investigators reported some 150 TCR beta chains as tied to cytomegalovirus.

Trimming removed 3 bases from V and 2 bases from J; junction bases left unmatched: 7. There are 15 residues in the CDR3. In germline, CDR1 is SGDLS, CDR2 YYNGEE. This clonotype originated in a woman in her 70s in good health and CMV-seropositive. The source material was PBMCs. V usage is TRBV9 and J usage is TRBJ2-5; 7 bases line up with TRBD1. The CDR3 loop is CASSGGGSRQETQYF. CDR3 coding DNA: TGTGCCAGCAGCGGAGGGGGCTCTCGGCAAGAGACCCAGTACTTC.